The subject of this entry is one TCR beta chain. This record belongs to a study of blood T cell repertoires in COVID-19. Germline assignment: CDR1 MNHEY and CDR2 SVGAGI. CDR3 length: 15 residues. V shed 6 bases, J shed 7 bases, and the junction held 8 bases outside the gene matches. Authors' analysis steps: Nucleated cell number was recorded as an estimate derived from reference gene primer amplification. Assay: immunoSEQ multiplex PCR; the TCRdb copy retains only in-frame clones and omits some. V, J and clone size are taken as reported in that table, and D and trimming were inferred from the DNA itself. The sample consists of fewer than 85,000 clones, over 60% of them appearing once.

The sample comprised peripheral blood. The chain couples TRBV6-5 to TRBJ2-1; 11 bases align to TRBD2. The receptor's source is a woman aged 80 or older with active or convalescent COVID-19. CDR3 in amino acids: CASSSTSGAINEQFF. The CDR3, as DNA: TGTGCCAGCAGCTCGACTAGCGGGGCGATAAATGAGCAGTTCTTC.